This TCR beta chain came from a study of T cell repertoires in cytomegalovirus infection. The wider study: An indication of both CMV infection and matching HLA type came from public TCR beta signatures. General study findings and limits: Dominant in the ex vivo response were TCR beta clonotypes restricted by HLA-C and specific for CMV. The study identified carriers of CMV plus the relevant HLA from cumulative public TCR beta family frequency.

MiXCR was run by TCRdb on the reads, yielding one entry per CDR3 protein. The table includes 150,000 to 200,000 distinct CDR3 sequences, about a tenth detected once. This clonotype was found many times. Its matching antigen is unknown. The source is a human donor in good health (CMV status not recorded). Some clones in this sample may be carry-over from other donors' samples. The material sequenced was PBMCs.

This chain's CDR3 is CASSFGTVQETQYF. In DNA, the CDR3 is TGTGCCAGCAGCTTTGGGACAGTACAAGAGACCCAGTACTTC. The chain joins TRBV7-2 to TRBJ2-5; 7 bases map to TRBD1. This CDR3 comprises 14 residues. The V gene's germline CDR1 is SGHTA and CDR2 FQGNSA. Losses at the gene ends were 3 bases for V and 2 bases for J; bases not matched to a gene: 3.